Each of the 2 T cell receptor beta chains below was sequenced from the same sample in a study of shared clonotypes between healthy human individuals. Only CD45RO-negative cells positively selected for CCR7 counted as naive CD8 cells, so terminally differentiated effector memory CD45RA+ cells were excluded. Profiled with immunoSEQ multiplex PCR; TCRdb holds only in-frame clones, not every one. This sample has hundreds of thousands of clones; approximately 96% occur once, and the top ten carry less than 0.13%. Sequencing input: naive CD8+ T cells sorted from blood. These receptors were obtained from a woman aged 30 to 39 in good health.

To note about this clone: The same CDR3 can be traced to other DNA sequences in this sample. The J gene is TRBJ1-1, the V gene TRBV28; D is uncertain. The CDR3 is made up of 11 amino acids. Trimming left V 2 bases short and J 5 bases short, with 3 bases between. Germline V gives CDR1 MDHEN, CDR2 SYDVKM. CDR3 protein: CASSLGTEAFF. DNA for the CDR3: TGTGCCAGCAGTTTAGGTACTGAAGCTTTCTTT. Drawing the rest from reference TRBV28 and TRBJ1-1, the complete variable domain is DVKVTQSSRYLVKRTGEKVFLECVQDMDHENMFWYRQDPGLGLRLIYFSYDVKMKEKGDIPEGYSVSREKKERFSLILESASTNQTSMYLCASSLGTEAFFGQGTRLTVV.

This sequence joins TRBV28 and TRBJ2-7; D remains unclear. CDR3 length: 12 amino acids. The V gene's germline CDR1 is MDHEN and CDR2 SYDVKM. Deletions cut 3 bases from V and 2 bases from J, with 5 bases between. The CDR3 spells CASSFYTYEQYF. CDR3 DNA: TGTGCCAGCAGTTTTTACACCTACGAGCAGTACTTC.